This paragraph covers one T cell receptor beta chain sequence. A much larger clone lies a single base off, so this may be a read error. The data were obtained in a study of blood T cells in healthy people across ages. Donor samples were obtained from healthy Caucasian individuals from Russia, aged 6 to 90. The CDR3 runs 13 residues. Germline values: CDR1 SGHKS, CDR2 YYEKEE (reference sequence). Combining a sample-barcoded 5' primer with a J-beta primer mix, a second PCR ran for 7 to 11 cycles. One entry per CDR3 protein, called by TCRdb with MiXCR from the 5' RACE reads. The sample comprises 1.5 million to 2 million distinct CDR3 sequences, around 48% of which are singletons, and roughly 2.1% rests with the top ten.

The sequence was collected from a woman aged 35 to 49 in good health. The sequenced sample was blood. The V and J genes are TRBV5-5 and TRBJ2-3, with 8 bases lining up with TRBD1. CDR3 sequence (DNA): TGTGCCAACAGCTGGACAGGGAGCGATACGCAGTATTTT. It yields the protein CANSWTGSDTQYF.